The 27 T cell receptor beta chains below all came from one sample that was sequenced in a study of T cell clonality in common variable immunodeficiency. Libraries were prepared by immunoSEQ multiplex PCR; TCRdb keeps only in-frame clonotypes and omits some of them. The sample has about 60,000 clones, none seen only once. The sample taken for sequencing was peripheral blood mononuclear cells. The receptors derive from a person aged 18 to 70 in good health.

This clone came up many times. Incomplete CDR3 DNA: TGTGCCAGCAGCCAGGAATCCTTTTGGGCTAGCGGGACCTACGAG. Its protein product is CASSQESFWASGTYE. The entire CDR3 reads CASSQESFWASGTYEQYF. The V gene is TRBV4-2, the J gene TRBJ2-7; 9 bases agree with TRBD2. From the germline J gene comes the end of the CDR3, since the read stops 3 residues before it. Germline CDR1 reads LGHNA; CDR2 reads YNFKEQ. The junction had 14 bases not matched to a gene; V was cut back by 3 bases and J by 2 bases. The CDR3 has 18 residues.

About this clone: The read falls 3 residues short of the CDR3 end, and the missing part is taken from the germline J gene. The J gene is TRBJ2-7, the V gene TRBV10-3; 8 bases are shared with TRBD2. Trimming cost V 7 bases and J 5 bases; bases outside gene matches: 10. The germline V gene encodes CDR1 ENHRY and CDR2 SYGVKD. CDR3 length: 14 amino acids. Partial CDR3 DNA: TGTGCCATCAATCCGGGACTAGTTTCCCACGAG. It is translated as CAINPGLVSHE. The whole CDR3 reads CAINPGLVSHEQYF.

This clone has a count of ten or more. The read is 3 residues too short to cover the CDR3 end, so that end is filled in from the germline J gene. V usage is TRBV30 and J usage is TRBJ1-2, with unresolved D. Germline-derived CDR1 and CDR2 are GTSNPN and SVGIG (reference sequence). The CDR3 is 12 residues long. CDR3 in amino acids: CAWSADQVSYTF. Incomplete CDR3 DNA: TGTGCCTGGAGTGCAGACCAGGTCTCA. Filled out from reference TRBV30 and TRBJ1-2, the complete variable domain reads SQTIHQWPATLVQPVGSPLSLECTVEGTSNPNLYWYRQAAGRGLQLLFYSVGIGQISSEVPQNLSASRPQDRQFILSSKKLLLSDSGFYLCAWSADQVSYTFGSGTRLTVV.

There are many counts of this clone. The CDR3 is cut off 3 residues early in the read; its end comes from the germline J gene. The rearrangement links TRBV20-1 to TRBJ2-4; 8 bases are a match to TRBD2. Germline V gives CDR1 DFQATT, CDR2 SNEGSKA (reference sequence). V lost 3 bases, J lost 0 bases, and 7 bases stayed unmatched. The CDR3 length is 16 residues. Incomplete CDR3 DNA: TGCAGTGCTAGTACTGTAGCGGGGAGAGCCAAAAACATT. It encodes CSASTVAGRAKNI. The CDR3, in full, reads CSASTVAGRAKNIQYF.

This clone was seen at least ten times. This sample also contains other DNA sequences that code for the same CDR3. This CDR3 is CSARPGGNTEAFF. The sequenced part of the CDR3 DNA is TGCAGTGCTAGACCCGGGGGGAACACTGAA. The J gene is TRBJ1-1, the V gene TRBV20-1, with D tentatively TRBD1 (5 bases). The sequenced fragment ends 3 residues before the CDR3 boundary, so the rest is inferred from the germline J gene. Germline assignment: CDR1 DFQATT and CDR2 SNEGSKA (reference sequence). The CDR3 consists of 13 residues. The V end lost 2 bases, the J end lost 1 base, and 8 bases lay between the germline ends.

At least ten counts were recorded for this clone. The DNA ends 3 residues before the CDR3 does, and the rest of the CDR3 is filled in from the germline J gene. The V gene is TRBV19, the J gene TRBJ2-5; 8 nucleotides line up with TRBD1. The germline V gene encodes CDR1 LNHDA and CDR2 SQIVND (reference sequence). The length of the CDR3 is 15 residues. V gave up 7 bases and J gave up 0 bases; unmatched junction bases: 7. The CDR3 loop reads CASKRTGSYQETQYF. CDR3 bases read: TGTGCCAGTAAGAGGACAGGGTCGTACCAAGAGACC.

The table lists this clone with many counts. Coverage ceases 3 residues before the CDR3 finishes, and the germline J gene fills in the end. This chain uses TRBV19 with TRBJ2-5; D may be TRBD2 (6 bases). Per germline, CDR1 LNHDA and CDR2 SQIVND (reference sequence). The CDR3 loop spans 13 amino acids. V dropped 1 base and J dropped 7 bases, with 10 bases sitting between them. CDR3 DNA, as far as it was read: TGTGCCAGTAGTATAGGGGGACTCGGGACC. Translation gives CASSIGGLGT. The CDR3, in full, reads CASSIGGLGTQYF.

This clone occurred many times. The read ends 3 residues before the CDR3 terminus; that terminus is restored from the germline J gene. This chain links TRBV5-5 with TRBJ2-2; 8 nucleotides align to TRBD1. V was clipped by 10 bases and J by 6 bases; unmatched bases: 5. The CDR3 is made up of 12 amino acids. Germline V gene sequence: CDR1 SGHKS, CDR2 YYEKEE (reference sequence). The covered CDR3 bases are TGTGCCGCGACAGGGGAAGCCGGGGAG. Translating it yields CAATGEAGE. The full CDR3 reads CAATGEAGELFF.

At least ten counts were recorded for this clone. The covered CDR3 bases are TGTGCCAGCAGCTTGGGAAAGCGGTTTTCTAATGAG. Protein product: CASSLGKRFSNE. The entire CDR3 protein reads CASSLGKRFSNEQFF. The chain couples TRBV11-2 to TRBJ2-1; D possibly corresponds to TRBD2 (5 bases). The read stops 3 residues short of the end of the CDR3; the missing end is completed from the germline J gene. The CDR3 contains 15 residues. V was trimmed by 3 bases and J by 7 bases, leaving 16 bases between them. In germline, CDR1 is SGHAT, CDR2 FQNNGV.

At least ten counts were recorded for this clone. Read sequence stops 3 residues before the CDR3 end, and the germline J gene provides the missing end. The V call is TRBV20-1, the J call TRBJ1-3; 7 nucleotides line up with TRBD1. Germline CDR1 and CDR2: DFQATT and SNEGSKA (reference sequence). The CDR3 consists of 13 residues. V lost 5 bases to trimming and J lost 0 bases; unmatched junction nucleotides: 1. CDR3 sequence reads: CSAGTVSGNTIYF. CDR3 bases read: TGCAGTGCTGGGACAGTCTCTGGAAACACC.

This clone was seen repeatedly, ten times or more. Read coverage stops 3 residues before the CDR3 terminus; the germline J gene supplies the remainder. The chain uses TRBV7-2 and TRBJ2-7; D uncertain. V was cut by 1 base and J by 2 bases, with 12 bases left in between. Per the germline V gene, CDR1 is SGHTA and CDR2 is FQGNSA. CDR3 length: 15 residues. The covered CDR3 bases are TGTGCCAGCAGCTTAGGACCAGCGATTACCTACGAG. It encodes CASSLGPAITYE. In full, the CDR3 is CASSLGPAITYEQYF.

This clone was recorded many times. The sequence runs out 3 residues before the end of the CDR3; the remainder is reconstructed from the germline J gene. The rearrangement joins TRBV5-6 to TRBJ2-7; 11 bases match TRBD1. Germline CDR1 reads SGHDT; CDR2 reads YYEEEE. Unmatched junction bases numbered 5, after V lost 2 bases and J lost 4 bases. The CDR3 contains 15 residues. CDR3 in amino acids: CASSFGGTGGYEQYF. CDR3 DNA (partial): TGTGCCAGCAGCTTCGGTGGGACAGGGGGTTACGAG.

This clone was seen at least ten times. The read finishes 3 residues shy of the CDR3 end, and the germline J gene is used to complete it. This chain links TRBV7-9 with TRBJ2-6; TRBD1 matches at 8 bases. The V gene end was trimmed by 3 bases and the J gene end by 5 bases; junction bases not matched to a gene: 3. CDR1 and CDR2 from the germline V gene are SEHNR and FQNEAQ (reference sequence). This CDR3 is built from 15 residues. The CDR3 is CASSFGQGWANVLTF. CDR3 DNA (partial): TGTGCCAGCAGCTTTGGACAGGGCTGGGCCAACGTC.

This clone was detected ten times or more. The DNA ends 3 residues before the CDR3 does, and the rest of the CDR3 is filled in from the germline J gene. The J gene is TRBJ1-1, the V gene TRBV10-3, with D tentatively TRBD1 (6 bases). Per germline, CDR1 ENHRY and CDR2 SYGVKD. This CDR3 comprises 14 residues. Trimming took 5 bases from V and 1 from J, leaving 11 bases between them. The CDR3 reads CAISKGGGNTEAFF. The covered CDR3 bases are TGTGCCATCAGTAAAGGGGGAGGGAACACTGAA.

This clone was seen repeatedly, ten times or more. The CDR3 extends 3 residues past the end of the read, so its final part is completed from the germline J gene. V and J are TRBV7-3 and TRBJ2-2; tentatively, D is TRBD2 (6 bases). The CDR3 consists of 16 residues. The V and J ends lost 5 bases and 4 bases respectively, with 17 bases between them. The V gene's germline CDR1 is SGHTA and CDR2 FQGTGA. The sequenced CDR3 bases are TGTGCCAGCAGCCGAGACGGGACTTCGGTCACCGGGGAG. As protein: CASSRDGTSVTGE. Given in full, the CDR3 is CASSRDGTSVTGELFF.

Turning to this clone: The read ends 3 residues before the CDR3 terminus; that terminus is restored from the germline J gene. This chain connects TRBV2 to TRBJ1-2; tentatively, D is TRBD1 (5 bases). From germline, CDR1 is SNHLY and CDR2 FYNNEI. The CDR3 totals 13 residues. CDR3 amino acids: CASSDGGFGDYTF. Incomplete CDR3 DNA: TGTGCCAGCAGTGACGGGGGATTTGGCGAC. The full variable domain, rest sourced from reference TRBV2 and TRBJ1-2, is EPEVTQTPSHQVTQMGQEVILRCVPISNHLYFYWYRQILGQKVEFLVSFYNNEISEKSEIFDDQFSVERPDGSNFTLKIRSTKLEDSAMYFCASSDGGFGDYTFGSGTRLTVV.

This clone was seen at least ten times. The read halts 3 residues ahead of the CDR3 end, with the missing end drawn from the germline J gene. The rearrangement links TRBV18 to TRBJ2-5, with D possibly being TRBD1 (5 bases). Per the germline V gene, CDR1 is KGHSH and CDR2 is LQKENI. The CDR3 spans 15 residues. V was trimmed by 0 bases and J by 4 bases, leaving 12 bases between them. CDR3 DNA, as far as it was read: TGTGCCAGCTCACCACCGCAGGGATCTCGAGAGACC. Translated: CASSPPQGSRET. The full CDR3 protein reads CASSPPQGSRETQYF.

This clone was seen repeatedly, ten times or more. CDR3 bases read: TGCAGTGCCGCCGGGACTAGCGGGAGGGCGGATACG. Translated: CSAAGTSGRADT. The complete CDR3 reads CSAAGTSGRADTQYF. The chain links TRBV20-1 to TRBJ2-3; TRBD2 matches at 16 bases. The read stops 3 residues short of the end of the CDR3; the missing end is completed from the germline J gene. The germline V gene encodes CDR1 DFQATT and CDR2 SNEGSKA (reference sequence). The CDR3 totals 15 residues. After removal of 6 bases from V and 6 bases from J, the junction contained 6 bases not matched to a gene.

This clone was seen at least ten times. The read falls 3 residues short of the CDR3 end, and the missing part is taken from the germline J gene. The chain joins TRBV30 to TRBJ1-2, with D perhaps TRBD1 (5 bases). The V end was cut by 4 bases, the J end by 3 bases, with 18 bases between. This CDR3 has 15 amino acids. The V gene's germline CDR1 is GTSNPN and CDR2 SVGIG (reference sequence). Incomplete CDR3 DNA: TGTGCCTGGAACGGGGGAGGCAGGGTAGACTATGGC. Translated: CAWNGGGRVDYG. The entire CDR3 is CAWNGGGRVDYGYTF.

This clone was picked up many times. Partial CDR3 DNA: TGCGCCAGCAGCGCTACAGGGCAAAGCTTGAACACTGAA. Its protein is CASSATGQSLNTE. From start to end, the CDR3 is CASSATGQSLNTEAFF. The chain joins TRBV5-1 to TRBJ1-1, with a possible D match to TRBD1 (6 bases). The observed sequence ends 3 residues before the CDR3 terminus, with the missing tail filled in from the germline J gene. CDR3 length: 16 residues. Germline values: CDR1 SGHRS, CDR2 YFSETQ. Trimming removed 4 bases from V and 0 bases from J, with 16 bases in between.

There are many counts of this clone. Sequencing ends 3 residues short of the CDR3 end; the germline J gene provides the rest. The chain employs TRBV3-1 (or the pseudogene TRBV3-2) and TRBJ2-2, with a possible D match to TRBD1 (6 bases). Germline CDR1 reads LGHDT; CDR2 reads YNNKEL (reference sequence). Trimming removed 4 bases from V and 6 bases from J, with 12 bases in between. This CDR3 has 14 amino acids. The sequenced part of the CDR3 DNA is TGTGCCAGCAGCCCCTGGGGACAAGCCGGGGAG. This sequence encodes CASSPWGQAGE. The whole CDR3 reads CASSPWGQAGELFF.

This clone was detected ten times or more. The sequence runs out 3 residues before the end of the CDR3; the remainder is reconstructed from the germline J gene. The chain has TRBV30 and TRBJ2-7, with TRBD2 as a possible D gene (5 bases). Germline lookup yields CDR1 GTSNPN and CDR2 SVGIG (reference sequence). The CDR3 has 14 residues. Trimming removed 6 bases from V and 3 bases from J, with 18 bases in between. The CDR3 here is CACRTASRYYEQYF. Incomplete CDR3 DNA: TGTGCCTGCCGTACGGCTAGCCGGTACTACGAG.

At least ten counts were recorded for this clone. The CDR3 region is CASSIGQGAGAFF. The DNA read from the CDR3 is TGCGCCAGCAGCATAGGACAGGGGGCGGGA. The chain has TRBV5-1 and TRBJ1-1; 11 nucleotides line up with TRBD1. The sequenced fragment ends 3 residues before the CDR3 boundary, so the rest is inferred from the germline J gene. This CDR3 region has 13 residues. The germline V gene encodes CDR1 SGHRS and CDR2 YFSETQ.

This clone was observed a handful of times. The CDR3 here is CASSLGGLSYEQYF. CDR3 bases read: TGTGCCAGCAGTTTAGGGGGCTTATCCTACGAG. The V and J genes are TRBV27 and TRBJ2-7; D possibly corresponds to TRBD1 (6 bases). The read terminates 3 residues ahead of where the CDR3 ends, so the germline J gene completes it. CDR1 is MNHEY and CDR2 is SMNVEV in the germline V gene (reference sequence). The CDR3 runs to 14 residues. Trimming took off 2 bases at V and 1 base at J, with 9 bases between the two ends.

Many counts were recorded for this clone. This CDR3 is CASSEGGGYEQFF. The CDR3 bases that were read are TGTGCCAGCAGTGAAGGGGGGGGCTATGAG. The V gene is TRBV2, the J gene TRBJ2-1; maybe TRBD2 (7 bases). The read ends 3 residues shy of where the CDR3 ends; the end is completed using the germline J gene. The V end was cut by 1 base, the J end by 8 bases, with 9 bases between. This CDR3 spans 13 amino acids. The germline V gene has CDR1 SNHLY and CDR2 FYNNEI.

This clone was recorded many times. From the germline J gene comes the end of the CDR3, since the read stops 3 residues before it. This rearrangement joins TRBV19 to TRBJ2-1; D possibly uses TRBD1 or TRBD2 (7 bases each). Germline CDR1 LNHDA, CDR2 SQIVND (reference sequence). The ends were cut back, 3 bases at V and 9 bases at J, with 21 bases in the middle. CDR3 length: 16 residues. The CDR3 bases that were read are TGTGCCAGTAGTATCAGGGGGAGGGCCTCTTCGGTTGAG. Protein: CASSIRGRASSVE. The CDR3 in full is CASSIRGRASSVEQFF.

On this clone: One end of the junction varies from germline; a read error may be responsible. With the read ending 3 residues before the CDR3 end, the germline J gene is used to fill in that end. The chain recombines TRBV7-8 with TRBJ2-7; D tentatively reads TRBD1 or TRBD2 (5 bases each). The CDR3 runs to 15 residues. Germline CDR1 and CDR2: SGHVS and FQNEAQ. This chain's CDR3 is CASRLGAGSSYEQYF. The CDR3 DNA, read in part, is TGTGCCAGCAGATTAGGGGCGGGTTCATCCTACGAG.